The TCR beta chain described here comes from a study of PD-L1 blockade in urothelial cancer. For the study at large: Blood drawn 3 weeks (second dose) and 6 weeks after treatment start was analyzed.

Assay used: immunoSEQ multiplex PCR; TCRdb lists only in-frame clones, some missing. This repertoire shows 70,000 to 75,000 clones, around 83% found once; its top ten account for over 8.5%. The J segment lost 5 bases and the V segment lost 5 bases, leaving 6 bases of the junction unmatched. CDR3 size: 14 residues. CDR1 is MNHEY and CDR2 is SVGAGI in the germline V gene. Sample time point: pretreatment peripheral blood. The TCR was taken from a woman in her seventies with urothelial cancer. Sequenced here: PBMCs, sampled around atezolizumab (anti-PD-L1) treatment. V gene TRBV6-5 combines with J gene TRBJ2-3, with 8 positions matching TRBD1. CDR3: CASSPRGQGDTQYF. The CDR3 coding sequence is TGTGCCAGCAGTCCCAGGGGGCAGGGAGATACGCAGTATTTT.